This TCR beta chain was identified during a study of cytomegalovirus exposure and HLA in healthy donors. A multiplex PCR was run with 60 Vbeta primers and 13 Jbeta primers. Only in-frame clones appear in the TCRdb table, and some are missing; sequencing was by immunoSEQ multiplex PCR. Seen here are more than 85,000 clones, about 75% observed once, and the top ten hold approximately 4.8%. By share of the sample, this clone is medium-sized. V lost 4 bases to trimming and J lost 10 bases; unmatched junction nucleotides: 6. CDR3 length: 13 amino acids. In germline, CDR1 is LNHDA, CDR2 SQIVND (reference sequence).

The rearrangement joins TRBV19 to TRBJ2-1, with 8 bases that match TRBD1. Material for sequencing was PBMCs. The source of this sequence is a woman under 30 in good health and CMV-seropositive. CDR3: CASSNRGAGEQFF. CDR3 in DNA: TGTGCCAGTAGTAACAGGGGGGCAGGGGAGCAGTTCTTC.